Given below is one T cell receptor beta chain in context. Its antigen remains unknown. Then a second PCR, running about 7 to 11 cycles, was carried out with a sample-barcoded 5' primer and a J-beta primer mix. TCRdb called the 5' RACE reads again in MiXCR, with one record for every CDR3 protein. The sample consists of about 1.6 million distinct CDR3 sequences, roughly 30% of them appearing once. This entry belongs to a study of blood T cells in healthy people across ages. Study outcomes and limitations: TCR beta diversity was tightly associated with the proportion of naive T cells. Investigators treated diversity estimates from one million T cells as underestimates. A roughly linear fall in TCR beta diversity per million T cells was seen with increasing age.

Germline trimming cut 8 bases from V and 3 bases from J; bases unmatched to any gene: 0. The length of the CDR3 is 12 residues. The sequenced sample consisted of blood. The clonotype originates from a woman in her 30s in good health. The J gene is TRBJ1-2, the V gene TRBV12-3 or TRBV12-4; TRBD1 agrees at 10 bases. DNA of the CDR3: TGTGCCAGCGGACAGGGGGACTATGGCTACACCTTC. Its protein product is CASGQGDYGYTF.